This T cell receptor beta chain was captured by sequencing in a study of CD8 T cells in Susac syndrome. Study-wide results and caveats: Peak Susac CD8+ clonal expansion was seen in TEMRA cells and active patients.

A remark on this clonotype: No antigen is known for it.

The V end lost 3 bases, the J end lost 1 base, and 13 bases lay between the germline ends. This CDR3 contains 15 residues. Per the germline V gene, CDR1 is SGHNT and CDR2 is YYREEE (reference sequence). Roughly 0.45 to 1 ug RNA was reverse transcribed with random hexamers. TCRdb passed the immunoSEQ multiplex PCR reads through MiXCR, listing each CDR3 protein once. Of about 120,000 distinct CDR3 sequences in the sample, 85% to 95% were seen once. The TCR was taken from a human donor with Susac syndrome. Sequencing used CD8+ T cells from PBMCs. The V and J genes are TRBV5-4 and TRBJ2-5, with no clear D. DNA of the CDR3: TGTGCCAGCAGCTCAAGAAGCGAATCCCAAGAGACCCAGTACTTC. Protein: CASSSRSESQETQYF.